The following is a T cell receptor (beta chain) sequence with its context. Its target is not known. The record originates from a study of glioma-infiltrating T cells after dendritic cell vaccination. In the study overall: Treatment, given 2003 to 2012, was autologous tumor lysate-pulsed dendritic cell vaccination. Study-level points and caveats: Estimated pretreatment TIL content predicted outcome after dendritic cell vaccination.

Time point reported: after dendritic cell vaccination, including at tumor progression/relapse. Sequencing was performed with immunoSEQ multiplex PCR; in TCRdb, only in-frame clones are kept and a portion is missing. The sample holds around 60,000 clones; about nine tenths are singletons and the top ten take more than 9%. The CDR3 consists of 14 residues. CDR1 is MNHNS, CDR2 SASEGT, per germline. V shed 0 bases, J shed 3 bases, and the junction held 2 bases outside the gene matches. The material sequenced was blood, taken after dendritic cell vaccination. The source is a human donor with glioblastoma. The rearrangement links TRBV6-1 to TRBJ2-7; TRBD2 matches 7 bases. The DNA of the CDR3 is TGTGCCAGCAGTGAAGCGCGCGGGGGCTACGAGCAGTACTTC. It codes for CASSEARGGYEQYF.